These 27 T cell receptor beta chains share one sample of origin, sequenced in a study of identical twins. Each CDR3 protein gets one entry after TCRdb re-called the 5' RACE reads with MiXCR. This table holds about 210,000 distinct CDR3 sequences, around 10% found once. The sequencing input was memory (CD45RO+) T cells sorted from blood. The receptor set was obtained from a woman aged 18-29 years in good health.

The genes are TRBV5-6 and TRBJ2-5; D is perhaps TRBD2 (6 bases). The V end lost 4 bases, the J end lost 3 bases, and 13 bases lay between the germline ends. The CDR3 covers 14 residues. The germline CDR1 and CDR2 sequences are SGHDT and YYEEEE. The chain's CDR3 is CASSLGTLEETQYF. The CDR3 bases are TGTGCCAGCAGCCTAGGGACTCTTGAAGAGACCCAGTACTTC.

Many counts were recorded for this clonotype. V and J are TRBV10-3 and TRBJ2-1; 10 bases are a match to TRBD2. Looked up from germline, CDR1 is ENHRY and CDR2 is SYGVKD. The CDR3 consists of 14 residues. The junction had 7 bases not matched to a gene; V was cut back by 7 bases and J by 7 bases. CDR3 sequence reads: CAITGTSVGNEQFF. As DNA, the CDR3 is TGTGCCATCACCGGGACTAGCGTTGGTAATGAGCAGTTCTTC.

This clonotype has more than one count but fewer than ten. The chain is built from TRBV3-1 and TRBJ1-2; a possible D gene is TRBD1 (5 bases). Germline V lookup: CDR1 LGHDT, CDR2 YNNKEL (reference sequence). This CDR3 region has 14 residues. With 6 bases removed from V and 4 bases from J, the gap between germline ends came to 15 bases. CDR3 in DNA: TGTGCCAGCAGACCGGGGGGGATGGCCTATGGCTACACCTTC. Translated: CASRPGGMAYGYTF.

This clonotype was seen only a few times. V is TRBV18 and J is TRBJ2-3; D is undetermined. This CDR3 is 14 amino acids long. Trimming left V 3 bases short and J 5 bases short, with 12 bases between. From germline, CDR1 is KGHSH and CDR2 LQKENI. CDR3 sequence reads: CASSPSGEEDTQYF. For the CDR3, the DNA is TGTGCCAGCTCACCCTCAGGAGAGGAAGATACGCAGTATTTT.

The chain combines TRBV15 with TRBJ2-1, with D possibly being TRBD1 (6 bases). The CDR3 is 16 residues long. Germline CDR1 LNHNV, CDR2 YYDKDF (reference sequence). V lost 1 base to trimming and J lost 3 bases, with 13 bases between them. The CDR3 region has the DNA TGTGCCACCAGCAGAGGGGATGGGACACACTACAATGAGCAGTTCTTC. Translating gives CATSRGDGTHYNEQFF.

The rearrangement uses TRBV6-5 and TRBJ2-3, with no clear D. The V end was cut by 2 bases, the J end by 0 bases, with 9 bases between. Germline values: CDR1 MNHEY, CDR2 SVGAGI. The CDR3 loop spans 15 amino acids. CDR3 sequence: CASSYGLLSTDTQYF. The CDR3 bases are TGTGCCAGCAGTTACGGATTACTCAGCACAGATACGCAGTATTTT.

The CDR3 nucleotides are TGCAGTGCTAGAGATCTGGTTGGGAGTCAAGAGACCCAGTACTTC. This translates into CSARDLVGSQETQYF. The chain uses TRBV20-1 and TRBJ2-5, with TRBD2 as a possible D gene (5 bases). The CDR3 is made up of 15 amino acids. Germline V gene lookup returns CDR1 DFQATT and CDR2 SNEGSKA (reference sequence). Trimming removed 0 bases at V and 2 bases at J, with 13 bases between.

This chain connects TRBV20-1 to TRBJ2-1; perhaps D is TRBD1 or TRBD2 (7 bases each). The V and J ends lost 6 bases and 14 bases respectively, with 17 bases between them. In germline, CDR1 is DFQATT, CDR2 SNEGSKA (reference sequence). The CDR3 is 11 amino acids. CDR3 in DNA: TGCAGTGCCCCCAGGGGGGGGAGAAAGTTCTTC. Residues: CSAPRGGRKFF.

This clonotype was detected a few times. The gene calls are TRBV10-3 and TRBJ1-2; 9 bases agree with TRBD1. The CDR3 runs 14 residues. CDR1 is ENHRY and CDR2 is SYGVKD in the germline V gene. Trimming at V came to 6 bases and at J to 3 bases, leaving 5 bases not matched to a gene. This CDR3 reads CAISRDRDYYGYTF. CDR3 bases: TGTGCCATCAGCCGGGACAGGGATTACTATGGCTACACCTTC.

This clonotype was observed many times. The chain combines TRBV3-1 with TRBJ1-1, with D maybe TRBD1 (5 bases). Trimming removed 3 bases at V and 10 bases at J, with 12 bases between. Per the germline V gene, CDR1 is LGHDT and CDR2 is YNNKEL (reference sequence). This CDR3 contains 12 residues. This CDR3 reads CASSHGQGGAFF. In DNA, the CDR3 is TGTGCCAGCAGCCATGGGCAGGGAGGAGCTTTCTTT.

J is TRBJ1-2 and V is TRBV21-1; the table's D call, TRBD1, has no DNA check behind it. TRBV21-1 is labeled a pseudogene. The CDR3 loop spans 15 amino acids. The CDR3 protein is CASSPRTSGGGGYTF. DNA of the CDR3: TGTGCCAGCAGCCCCCGGACCTCCGGAGGAGGCGGCTACACCTTC.

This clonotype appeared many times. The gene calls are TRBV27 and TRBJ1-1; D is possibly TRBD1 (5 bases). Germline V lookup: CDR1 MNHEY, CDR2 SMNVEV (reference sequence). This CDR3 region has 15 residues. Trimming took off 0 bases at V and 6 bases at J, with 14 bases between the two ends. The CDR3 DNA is TGTGCCAGCAGTTTATCGAGGGGAAATTGGCCTGAAGCTTTCTTT. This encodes CASSLSRGNWPEAFF.

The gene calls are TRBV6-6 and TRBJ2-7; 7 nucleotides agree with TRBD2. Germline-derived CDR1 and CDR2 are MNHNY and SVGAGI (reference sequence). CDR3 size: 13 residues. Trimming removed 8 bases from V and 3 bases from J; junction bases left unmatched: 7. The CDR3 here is CASGVTGGYEQYF. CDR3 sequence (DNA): TGTGCCAGCGGTGTTACGGGAGGCTACGAGCAGTACTTC.

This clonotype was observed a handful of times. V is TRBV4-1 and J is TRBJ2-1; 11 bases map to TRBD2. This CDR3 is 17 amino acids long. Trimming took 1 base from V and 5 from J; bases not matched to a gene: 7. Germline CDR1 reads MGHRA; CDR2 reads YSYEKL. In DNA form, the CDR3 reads TGCGCCAGCAGCCAAGCCGGGACTAGCGGTTTCCACAATGAGCAGTTCTTC. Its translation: CASSQAGTSGFHNEQFF.

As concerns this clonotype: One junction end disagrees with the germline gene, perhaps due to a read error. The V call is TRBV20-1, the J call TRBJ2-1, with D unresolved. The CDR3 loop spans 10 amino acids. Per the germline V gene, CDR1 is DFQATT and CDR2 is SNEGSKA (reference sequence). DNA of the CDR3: TGCAGTGCTAGAGAGAATGTGCAGTTCTTC. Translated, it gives CSARENVQFF.

CDR3: CASSSLRENYGYTF. The CDR3 DNA sequence: TGCGCCAGCAGCTCCCTCCGGGAAAACTATGGCTACACCTTC. This chain connects TRBV5-1 to TRBJ1-2; the D is unclear. Germline CDR1 reads SGHRS; CDR2 reads YFSETQ. Trimming removed 3 bases at V and 2 bases at J, with 11 bases between. This CDR3 is built from 14 residues.

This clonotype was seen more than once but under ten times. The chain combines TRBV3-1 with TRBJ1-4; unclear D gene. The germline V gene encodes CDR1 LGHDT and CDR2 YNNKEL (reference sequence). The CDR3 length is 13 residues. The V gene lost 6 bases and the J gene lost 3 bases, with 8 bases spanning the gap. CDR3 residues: CASSSIANEKLFF. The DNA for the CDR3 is TGTGCCAGCAGTAGCATAGCTAATGAAAAACTGTTTTTT.

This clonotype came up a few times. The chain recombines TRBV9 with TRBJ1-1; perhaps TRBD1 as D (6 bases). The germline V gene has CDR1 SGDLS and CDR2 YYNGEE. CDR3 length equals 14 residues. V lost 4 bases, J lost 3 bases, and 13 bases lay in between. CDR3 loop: CASSPGTTYTEAFF. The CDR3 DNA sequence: TGTGCCAGCAGCCCCGGGACAACATACACTGAAGCTTTCTTT. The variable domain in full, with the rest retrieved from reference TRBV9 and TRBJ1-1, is DSGVTQTPKHLITATGQRVTLRCSPRSGDLSVYWYQQSLDQGLQFLIQYYNGEERAKGNILERFSAQQFPDLHSELNLSSLELGDSALYFCASSPGTTYTEAFFGQGTRLTVV.

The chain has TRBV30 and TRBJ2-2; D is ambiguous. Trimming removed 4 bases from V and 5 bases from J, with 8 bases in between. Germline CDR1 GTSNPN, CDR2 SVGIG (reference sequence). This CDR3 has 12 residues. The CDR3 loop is CAWTGKTGELFF. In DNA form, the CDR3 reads TGTGCCTGGACAGGAAAAACCGGGGAGCTGTTTTTT. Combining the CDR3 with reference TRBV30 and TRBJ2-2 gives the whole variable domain SQTIHQWPATLVQPVGSPLSLECTVEGTSNPNLYWYRQAAGRGLQLLFYSVGIGQISSEVPQNLSASRPQDRQFILSSKKLLLSDSGFYLCAWTGKTGELFFGEGSRLTVL.

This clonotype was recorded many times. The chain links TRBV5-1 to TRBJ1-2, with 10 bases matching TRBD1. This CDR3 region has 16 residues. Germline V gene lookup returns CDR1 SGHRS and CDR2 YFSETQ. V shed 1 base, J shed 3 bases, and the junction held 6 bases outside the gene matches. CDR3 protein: CASSLQGQGNDYGYTF. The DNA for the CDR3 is TGCGCCAGCAGCTTGCAGGGACAGGGGAACGACTATGGCTACACCTTC.

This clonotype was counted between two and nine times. In DNA form, the CDR3 reads TGCAGTGCGACCTTCAGGGACGAGCAGTACTTC. It translates to CSATFRDEQYF. This chain uses TRBV20-1 with TRBJ2-7, with a possible D match to TRBD1 (5 bases). The ends were cut back, 6 bases at V and 5 bases at J, with 11 bases in the middle. Germline values: CDR1 DFQATT, CDR2 SNEGSKA (reference sequence). This CDR3 is built from 11 residues.

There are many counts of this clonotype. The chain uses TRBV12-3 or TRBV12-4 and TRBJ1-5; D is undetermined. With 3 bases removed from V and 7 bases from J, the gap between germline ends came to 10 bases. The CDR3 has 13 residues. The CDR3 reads CASSLIEGQPQHF. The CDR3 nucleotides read TGTGCCAGCAGTTTGATAGAGGGACAGCCCCAGCATTTT.

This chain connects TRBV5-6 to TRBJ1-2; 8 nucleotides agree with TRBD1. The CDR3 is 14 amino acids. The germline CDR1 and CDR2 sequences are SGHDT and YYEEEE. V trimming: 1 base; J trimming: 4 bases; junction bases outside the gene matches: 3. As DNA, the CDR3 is TGTGCCAGCAGCTTGACAGGGGGATTCTATGGCTACACCTTC. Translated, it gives CASSLTGGFYGYTF.

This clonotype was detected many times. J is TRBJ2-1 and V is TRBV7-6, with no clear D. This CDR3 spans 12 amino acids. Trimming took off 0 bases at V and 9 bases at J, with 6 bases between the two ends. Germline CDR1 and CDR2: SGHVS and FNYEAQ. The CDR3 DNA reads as TGTGCCAGCAGCTTAGCCCTCCGTGAGCAGTTCTTC. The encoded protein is CASSLALREQFF.

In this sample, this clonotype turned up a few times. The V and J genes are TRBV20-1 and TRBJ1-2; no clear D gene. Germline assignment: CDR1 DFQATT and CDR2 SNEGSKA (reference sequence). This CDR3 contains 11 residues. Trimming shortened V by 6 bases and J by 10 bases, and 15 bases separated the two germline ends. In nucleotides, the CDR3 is TGCAGTGCCCCCTTGAGGGCAGACTACACCTTC. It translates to CSAPLRADYTF.

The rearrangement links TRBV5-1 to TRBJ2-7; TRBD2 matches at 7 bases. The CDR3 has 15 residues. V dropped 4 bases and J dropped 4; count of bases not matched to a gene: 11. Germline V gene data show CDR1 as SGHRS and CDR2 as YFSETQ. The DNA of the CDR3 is TGCGCCAGCAGCCCCATGTCGGGGGGTAGGTACGAGCAGTACTTC. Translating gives CASSPMSGGRYEQYF.

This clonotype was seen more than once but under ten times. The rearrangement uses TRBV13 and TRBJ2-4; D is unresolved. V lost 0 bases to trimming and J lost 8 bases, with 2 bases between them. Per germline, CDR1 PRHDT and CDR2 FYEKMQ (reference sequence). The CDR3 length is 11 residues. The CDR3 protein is CASSLGDIQYF. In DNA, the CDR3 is TGTGCCAGCAGCTTAGGGGACATTCAGTACTTC.